This passage covers 28 T cell receptor beta chains from one sample sequenced in a study of graft-versus-host responses after intestinal transplantation. This table comes from immunoSEQ multiplex PCR, and its TCRdb copy is limited to in-frame clones, with some not included. The table has 40,000 to 55,000 clones, roughly 83% seen once. These receptors' antigens are unknown. The sample here was unstimulated CD4+ T cells sorted from spleen or lymph node cells, taken before transplant. These receptors all stem from a human donor who was the organ donor for an intestinal transplant.

The V gene is TRBV5-6, the J gene TRBJ2-4; no clear D. V lost 0 bases and J lost 7, with 17 bases in between. The CDR3 totals 16 residues. Germline V lookup: CDR1 SGHDT, CDR2 YYEEEE. CDR3 in amino acids: CASSLVVGRSYNIQYF. CDR3 DNA sequence: TGTGCCAGCAGCTTGGTCGTCGGCAGGTCTTATAACATTCAGTACTTC.

The chain employs TRBV7-2 and TRBJ1-1; TRBD1 agrees at 8 bases. The CDR3 is 16 amino acids. Germline-derived CDR1 and CDR2 are SGHTA and FQGNSA. J gave up 5 bases and V 1 base, and 9 bases lay outside the gene matches. This CDR3 is CASSLGWAGGETEAFF. The CDR3 DNA follows: TGTGCCAGCAGCTTAGGGTGGGCAGGGGGCGAGACTGAAGCTTTCTTT.

CDR3 in DNA: TGTGCCTGGAGGACCACTAGCGGGAGTGTCTATGAGCAGTTCTTC. As protein: CAWRTTSGSVYEQFF. The chain is built from TRBV30 and TRBJ2-1, with TRBD2 identical over 11 bases. The CDR3 is 15 residues long. The V gene's germline CDR1 is GTSNPN and CDR2 SVGIG (reference sequence). Losses at the gene ends were 3 bases for V and 8 bases for J; bases not matched to a gene: 9. The whole variable domain, filled in from reference TRBV30 and TRBJ2-1, reads SQTIHQWPATLVQPVGSPLSLECTVEGTSNPNLYWYRQAAGRGLQLLFYSVGIGQISSEVPQNLSASRPQDRQFILSSKKLLLSDSGFYLCAWRTTSGSVYEQFFGPGTRLTVL.

The chain has TRBV11-2 and TRBJ1-4; the D is unclear. Germline V CDR1 and CDR2: SGHAT, FQNNGV. CDR3 length: 14 residues. V was clipped by 1 base and J by 3 bases, with 6 bases between them. CDR3 amino acids: CASSLGTANEKLFF. The CDR3 DNA follows: TGTGCCAGCAGCTTAGGGACGGCTAATGAAAAACTGTTTTTT.

The chain couples TRBV4-2 to TRBJ2-3, with TRBD2 identical over 8 bases. J gave up 0 bases and V 5 bases, and 16 bases lay outside the gene matches. The CDR3 has 19 residues. Per germline, CDR1 LGHNA and CDR2 YNFKEQ. The chain's CDR3 is CASSVDGRAFRSSTDTQYF. CDR3 sequence (DNA): TGTGCCAGCAGCGTGGACGGGAGGGCCTTCCGATCTAGCACAGATACGCAGTATTTT.

CDR3 loop: CASSIIGALGSGANVLTF. CDR3 coding DNA: TGTGCCAGTAGTATAATCGGGGCCCTAGGCTCTGGGGCCAACGTCCTGACTTTC. The chain uses TRBV19 and TRBJ2-6; the D gene could be TRBD1 or TRBD2 (5 bases each). This CDR3 spans 18 amino acids. Trimming took 2 bases from V and 0 from J, leaving 14 bases between them. The V gene's germline CDR1 is LNHDA and CDR2 SQIVND (reference sequence).

The V and J genes are TRBV7-2 and TRBJ1-3; a possible D gene is TRBD1 (5 bases). The CDR3 runs to 15 residues. CDR1 and CDR2 from the germline V gene are SGHTA and FQGNSA. Trimming shortened V by 3 bases and J by 0 bases, and 9 bases separated the two germline ends. DNA for the CDR3: TGTGCCAGCAGCTTCTCGACAGCCTCTGGAAACACCATATATTTT. It specifies CASSFSTASGNTIYF.

The rearrangement joins TRBV30 to TRBJ2-6, with 12 bases matching TRBD1. The germline V gene has CDR1 GTSNPN and CDR2 SVGIG (reference sequence). The trim removed 2 bases at V and 3 bases at J, leaving 11 bases unmatched. This CDR3 spans 19 amino acids. The CDR3 region has the DNA TGTGCCTGGAGTATACACCTGGGACAGGGGGCGCGTGGGGCCAACGTCCTGACTTTC. Amino acids: CAWSIHLGQGARGANVLTF.

The chain is built from TRBV30 and TRBJ1-2; TRBD1 matches at 7 bases. The CDR3 sequence is 12 residues long. Germline lookup yields CDR1 GTSNPN and CDR2 SVGIG (reference sequence). The junction had 2 bases not matched to a gene; V was cut back by 4 bases and J by 3 bases. CDR3 coding DNA: TGTGCCTGGACCCAGGGGGACTATGGCTACACCTTC. This encodes CAWTQGDYGYTF.

This chain joins TRBV5-4 and TRBJ1-4; 7 bases are shared with TRBD1. V was pared by 4 bases and J by 1 base, with 10 bases of the junction left unmatched. Germline V gene lookup returns CDR1 SGHNT and CDR2 YYREEE (reference sequence). This CDR3 contains 17 residues. The CDR3 spells CASSGEGGRRTNEKLFF. CDR3 sequence (DNA): TGTGCCAGCAGCGGCGAAGGGGGCAGAAGAACTAATGAAAAACTGTTTTTT.

This sequence joins TRBV29-1 and TRBJ2-1; TRBD1 might be the D (6 bases). There are 13 residues in the CDR3. Trimming shortened V by 5 bases and J by 7 bases, and 15 bases separated the two germline ends. Germline V CDR1 and CDR2: SQVTM, ANQGSEA. The DNA for the CDR3 is TGCAGCGTTAGGGGTACAGGGTTTAATGAGCAGTTCTTC. Translating gives CSVRGTGFNEQFF.

This chain uses TRBV7-2 with TRBJ1-1; no definite D call. V shed 4 bases and J shed 3 bases, with 9 bases lying between them. CDR1 SGHTA and CDR2 FQGNSA come from the germline V gene. CDR3 length: 13 amino acids. The CDR3 sequence: CASSSYSDTEAFF. The CDR3 DNA reads as TGTGCCAGCAGCTCTTACTCAGACACTGAAGCTTTCTTT.

The CDR3 spells CASSPGLAGAGELFF. Written as DNA, the CDR3 is TGTGCCAGCAGCCCGGGACTAGCGGGAGCCGGGGAGCTGTTTTTT. This chain joins TRBV7-6 and TRBJ2-2; 14 bases agree with TRBD2. The CDR3 sequence is 15 residues long. Unmatched junction bases numbered 2, after V lost 5 bases and J lost 6 bases. Germline V gene lookup returns CDR1 SGHVS and CDR2 FNYEAQ.

The CDR3, as DNA: TGTGCCAGCGGGGTTGACAGTAACACCGGGGAGCTGTTTTTT. Translated: CASGVDSNTGELFF. The chain combines TRBV7-9 with TRBJ2-2; D may be TRBD1 (5 bases). The CDR3 consists of 14 residues. CDR1 and CDR2 (germline): SEHNR, FQNEAQ (reference sequence). Deletions cut 8 bases from V and 2 bases from J, with 12 bases between.

The rearrangement uses TRBV6-1 and TRBJ1-3, with 7 bases lining up with TRBD1. V shed 4 bases and J 0 bases; nucleotides not matched to a gene: 3. The germline gives CDR1 MNHNS, CDR2 SASEGT. The CDR3 runs 15 residues. CDR3 nucleotide sequence: TGTGCCAGCAGTGGGTGGACAGGCTCTGGAAACACCATATATTTT. It specifies CASSGWTGSGNTIYF.

This clone was counted a few times. The chain is built from TRBV27 and TRBJ2-7; 7 positions agree with TRBD2. V gave up 6 bases and J gave up 2 bases; unmatched junction bases: 7. Germline CDR1 and CDR2: MNHEY and SMNVEV (reference sequence). The CDR3 contains 14 residues. The CDR3 sequence: CASSSPGLPYEQYF. CDR3 nucleotides: TGTGCCAGCAGCTCTCCGGGACTACCCTACGAGCAGTACTTC.

The rearrangement uses TRBV2 and TRBJ2-7, with D unresolved. Deletions cut 6 bases from V and 0 bases from J, with 6 bases between. There are 12 residues in the CDR3. The V gene's germline CDR1 is SNHLY and CDR2 FYNNEI. The CDR3 region has the DNA TGTGCCAGCAGGCTAAGCTCCTACGAGCAGTACTTC. Residues: CASRLSSYEQYF. Full variable domain (rest looked up from reference TRBV2 and TRBJ2-7): EPEVTQTPSHQVTQMGQEVILRCVPISNHLYFYWYRQILGQKVEFLVSFYNNEISEKSEIFDDQFSVERPDGSNFTLKIRSTKLEDSAMYFCASRLSSYEQYFGPGTRLTVT.

This chain links TRBV5-1 with TRBJ1-6; TRBD1 matches at 12 bases. The V gene end was trimmed by 4 bases and the J gene end by 10 bases; junction bases not matched to a gene: 6. The length of the CDR3 is 15 residues. The germline gives CDR1 SGHRS, CDR2 YFSETQ. The CDR3 DNA sequence: TGCGCCAGCAGCCACTGGGACAGGGGGCAATCACCCCTCCACTTT. This codes for CASSHWDRGQSPLHF.

The chain has TRBV10-3 and TRBJ1-4; D is perhaps TRBD1 (6 bases). The germline V and J ends were trimmed by 3 bases and 11 bases, with 16 bases remaining between them. The CDR3 extends over 14 amino acids. The V gene's germline CDR1 is ENHRY and CDR2 SYGVKD. CDR3 protein: CAISEGRQGGKLFF. CDR3 sequence (DNA): TGTGCCATCAGTGAAGGGCGCCAAGGGGGGAAACTGTTTTTT.

The chain links TRBV5-1 to TRBJ2-1, with a tentative D call TRBD2 (6 bases). The V end was cut by 2 bases, the J end by 4 bases, with 13 bases between. This CDR3 comprises 15 residues. Per germline, CDR1 SGHRS and CDR2 YFSETQ. The CDR3 bases are TGCGCCAGCAGCTTTACTAGCACCCCTTACAATGAGCAGTTCTTC. Encoded protein: CASSFTSTPYNEQFF. Filled out from reference TRBV5-1 and TRBJ2-1, the complete variable domain reads KAGVTQTPRYLIKTRGQQVTLSCSPISGHRSVSWYQQTPGQGLQFLFEYFSETQRNKGNFPGRFSGRQFSNSRSEMNVSTLELGDSALYLCASSFTSTPYNEQFFGPGTRLTVL.

The chain uses TRBV4-3 and TRBJ1-2; tentative D call: TRBD1 (5 bases). Per germline, CDR1 LGHNA and CDR2 YSLEER. V was pared by 2 bases and J by 0 bases, with 10 bases between. This CDR3 spans 15 amino acids. The chain's CDR3 is CASSQSEGPNYGYTF. CDR3 in DNA: TGCGCCAGCAGCCAATCGGAGGGACCTAACTATGGCTACACCTTC.

J is TRBJ2-1 and V is TRBV7-2; 7 nucleotides line up with TRBD2. CDR3 length: 15 amino acids. CDR1 and CDR2 from the germline V gene are SGHTA and FQGNSA. Trimming at V came to 5 bases and at J to 4 bases, leaving 8 bases not matched to a gene. The CDR3 spells CASSPMGGGYNEQFF. The CDR3 coding sequence is TGTGCCAGCAGCCCCATGGGGGGGGGATACAATGAGCAGTTCTTC.

The gene calls are TRBV2 and TRBJ1-1; no definite D call. CDR3 length: 13 residues. Germline CDR1 and CDR2: SNHLY and FYNNEI. Trimming stripped 5 bases from V and 1 base from J, with 8 bases between. In nucleotides, the CDR3 is TGTGCCAGCAGTCTACGACAGAACACTGAAGCTTTCTTT. Its protein product is CASSLRQNTEAFF. The full variable domain, in which reference TRBV2 and TRBJ1-1 provide the parts outside the CDR3, is EPEVTQTPSHQVTQMGQEVILRCVPISNHLYFYWYRQILGQKVEFLVSFYNNEISEKSEIFDDQFSVERPDGSNFTLKIRSTKLEDSAMYFCASSLRQNTEAFFGQGTRLTVV.

The rearrangement links TRBV19 to TRBJ1-2, with D perhaps TRBD1 (5 bases). V lost 8 bases and J lost 4, with 14 bases in between. Germline V gives CDR1 LNHDA, CDR2 SQIVND (reference sequence). This CDR3 region has 13 residues. CDR3 nucleotide sequence: TGTGCCAGTCAGAAGGGGACGTCCTATGGCTACACCTTC. It translates to CASQKGTSYGYTF.

A single count supports this clone. The chain has TRBV2 and TRBJ1-2; maybe TRBD1 (6 bases). The CDR3 sequence is 14 residues long. CDR1 is SNHLY, CDR2 FYNNEI, per germline. Trimming stripped 7 bases from V and 2 bases from J, with 14 bases between. The DNA for the CDR3 is TGTGCCAGCAACACCGGGACACTGAACTATGGCTACACCTTC. Translation: CASNTGTLNYGYTF.

J is TRBJ1-6 and V is TRBV12-5; D possibly corresponds to TRBD1 (6 bases). Germline assignment: CDR1 LGHNT and CDR2 FRNRAP. This CDR3 spans 16 amino acids. Trimming removed 6 bases at V and 3 bases at J, with 15 bases between. CDR3 sequence (DNA): TGTGCTAGTGGCGGCCTTGGGGGCCTCTATAATTCACCCCTCCACTTT. Protein: CASGGLGGLYNSPLHF.

V is TRBV11-2 and J is TRBJ2-5, with D possibly being TRBD2 (6 bases). CDR3 length: 15 amino acids. Deletions cut 0 bases from V and 4 bases from J, with 12 bases between. Germline-derived CDR1 and CDR2 are SGHAT and FQNNGV. The CDR3 sequence: CASSLDVRLVETQYF. The CDR3 DNA is TGTGCCAGCAGCTTAGATGTGAGACTAGTAGAGACCCAGTACTTC.

Notes on this clone: At one end, the junction sequence differs from germline, possibly due to a read error. The rearrangement joins TRBV5-4 to TRBJ1-6; D remains ambiguous. Germline V gene sequence: CDR1 SGHNT, CDR2 YYREEE (reference sequence). This CDR3 spans 16 amino acids. CDR3 region: CASSQVGGLSNSPLHF. In DNA form, the CDR3 reads TGCGCCAGCAGCCAAGTTGGTGGTTTGTCTAATTCACCCCTCCACTTT.